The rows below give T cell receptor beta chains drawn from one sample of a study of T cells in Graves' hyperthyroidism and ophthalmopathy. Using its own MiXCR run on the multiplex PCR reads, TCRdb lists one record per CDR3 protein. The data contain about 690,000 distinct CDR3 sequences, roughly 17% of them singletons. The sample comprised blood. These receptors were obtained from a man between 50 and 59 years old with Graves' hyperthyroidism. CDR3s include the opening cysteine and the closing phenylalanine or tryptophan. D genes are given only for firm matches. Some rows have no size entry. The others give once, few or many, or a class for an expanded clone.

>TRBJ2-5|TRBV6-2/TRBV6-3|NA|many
CASTSSSETQYF
TGTGCCAGCACCTCATCTTCGGAGACCCAGTACTTC
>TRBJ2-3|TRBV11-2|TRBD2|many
CASSWGGSSTDTQYF
TGTGCCAGCAGCTGGGGCGGGAGCTCTACAGATACGCAGTATTTT
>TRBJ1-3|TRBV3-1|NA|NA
CASSQDGIGNTIYF
TGTGCCAGCAGCCAAGATGGAATTGGAAACACCATATATTTT
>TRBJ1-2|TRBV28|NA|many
CASSLSRGYTF
TGTGCCAGCAGTTTGTCCAGAGGCTACACCTTC
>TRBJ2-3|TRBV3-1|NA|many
CASSQARGTDTQYF
TGTGCCAGCAGCCAGGCGAGAGGGACAGATACGCAGTATTTT
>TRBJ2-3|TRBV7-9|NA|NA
CASTEGTSDTQYF
TGTGCCAGCACCGAGGGGACGTCAGATACGCAGTATTTT
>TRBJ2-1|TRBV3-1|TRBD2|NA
CASSPRTSGTTKRYNEQFF
TGTGCCAGCAGCCCGAGGACTAGCGGGACCACGAAACGATACAATGAGCAGTTCTTC
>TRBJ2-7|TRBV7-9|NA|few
CAIIKVGHSSYEQYF
TGTGCCATAATCAAAGTTGGGCACAGCTCCTACGAGCAGTACTTC
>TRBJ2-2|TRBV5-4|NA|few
CASSLGGQDTGELFF
TGTGCCAGCAGCTTGGGCGGACAAGACACCGGGGAGCTGTTTTTT
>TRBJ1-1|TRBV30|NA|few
CAWSLRENTEAFF
TGTGCCTGGAGTTTAAGGGAAAACACTGAAGCTTTCTTT
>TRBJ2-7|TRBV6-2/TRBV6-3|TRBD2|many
CASSYPATSGGPYEQYF
TGTGCCAGCAGTTACCCAGCGACTAGCGGGGGACCCTACGAGCAGTACTTC
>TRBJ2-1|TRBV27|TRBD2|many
CASSISAGFAYNEQFF
TGTGCCAGCAGTATATCAGCGGGGTTCGCCTACAATGAGCAGTTCTTC
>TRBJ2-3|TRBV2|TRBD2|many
CASRGGTSIDTQYF
TGTGCCAGCAGGGGGGGGACTAGCATAGATACGCAGTATTTT
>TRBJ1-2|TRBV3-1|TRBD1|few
CASSPLTGGLSGYTF
TGTGCCAGCAGCCCCCTGACAGGGGGCTTGAGTGGCTACACCTTC
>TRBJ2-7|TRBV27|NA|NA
CASRAPGLLSYEQYF
TGTGCCAGCAGGGCTCCGGGACTCTTGTCCTACGAGCAGTACTTC
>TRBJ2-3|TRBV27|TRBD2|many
CASSLEGLGRDTQYF
TGTGCCAGCAGTTTAGAGGGACTAGGACGTGATACGCAGTATTTT
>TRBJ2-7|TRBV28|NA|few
CASREHYGSYEQYF
TGTGCCAGCAGAGAGCACTATGGCTCCTACGAGCAGTACTTC
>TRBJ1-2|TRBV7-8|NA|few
CASSLDDRRLNYGYTF
TGTGCCAGCAGCTTAGATGACCGAAGACTTAACTATGGCTACACCTTC
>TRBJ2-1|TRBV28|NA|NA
CASTSHLGFDEQFF
TGTGCCAGCACCTCTCATCTGGGTTTTGATGAGCAGTTCTTC
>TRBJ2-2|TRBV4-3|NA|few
CASTPAANTGELFF
TGCGCCAGCACCCCGGCGGCGAACACCGGGGAGCTGTTTTTT
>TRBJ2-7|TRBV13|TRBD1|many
CASGDRGHYEQYF
TGTGCCAGCGGAGACAGGGGGCACTACGAGCAGTACTTC
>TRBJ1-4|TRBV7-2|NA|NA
CASSSQGAGSEKLFF
TGTGCCAGCAGCTCTCAAGGGGCAGGGAGTGAAAAACTGTTTTTT
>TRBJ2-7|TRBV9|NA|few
CASSVLASHEQYF
TGTGCCAGCAGCGTACTAGCAAGCCACGAGCAGTACTTC
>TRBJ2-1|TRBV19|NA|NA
CASSSDTYNEQFF
TGTGCCAGTAGCTCGGACACTTACAATGAGCAGTTCTTC
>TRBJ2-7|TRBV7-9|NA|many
CASSVPRGTHFYEQYF
TGTGCCAGCAGCGTCCCCAGGGGAACCCACTTCTACGAGCAGTACTTC
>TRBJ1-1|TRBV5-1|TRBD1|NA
CASSSGTGTNTEAFF
TGCGCCAGCAGCTCCGGGACAGGGACGAACACTGAAGCTTTCTTT
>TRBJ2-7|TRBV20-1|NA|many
CSAKGGVRAFSDEQYF
TGCAGTGCTAAGGGAGGAGTCAGGGCGTTCTCCGACGAGCAGTACTTC